The 10 T cell receptor beta chains given below trace back to one sample, sequenced in a study of regulatory and conventional T cells in RAG deficiency. Here immunoSEQ multiplex PCR was the method, and the copy in TCRdb shows in-frame clones only, minus some. The sample has around 33,000 clones, 85% to 90% seen once. The data were also submitted as part of a second study, on regulatory T cells. That investigation notes: The primer mix had 52 TRBV and 13 TRBJ primers.

Sequenced material: CD8+ T cells sorted from blood. These receptors were obtained from a human donor in good health.

V gene TRBV7-6 combines with J gene TRBJ2-7; 14 nucleotides match TRBD2. Trimming removed 6 bases from V and 4 bases from J; junction bases left unmatched: 8. Germline V gives CDR1 SGHVS, CDR2 FNYEAQ. The CDR3 has 16 residues. The CDR3 DNA reads as TGTGCCAGCAGTCTCTACGGGACTAGCGGGAGTTACGAGCAGTACTTC. Translation: CASSLYGTSGSYEQYF.

This sequence joins TRBV29-1 and TRBJ2-5; TRBD2 might be the D (6 bases). The ends were cut back, 0 bases at V and 1 base at J, with 18 bases in the middle. CDR3 size: 17 residues. CDR1 is SQVTM and CDR2 is ANQGSEA in the germline V gene. CDR3 in amino acids: CSVEDGAGAGPQETQYF. CDR3 nucleotide sequence: TGCAGCGTTGAAGATGGGGCTGGGGCGGGACCCCAAGAGACCCAGTACTTC.

This sequence joins TRBV7-3 and TRBJ1-2, with TRBD1 identical over 8 bases. Per germline, CDR1 SGHTA and CDR2 FQGTGA. This CDR3 region has 15 residues. J lost 6 bases, V lost 5 bases, and 11 bases had no gene match. The CDR3 coding sequence is TGTGCCAGCAGCGTAGGACAGGGTCGATTCGATGGCTACACCTTC. Protein sequence: CASSVGQGRFDGYTF.

This CDR3 reads CASSETGTGGYEQYF. The CDR3 DNA reads TGTGCCAGCAGCGAAACCGGGACAGGGGGCTACGAGCAGTACTTC. The chain recombines TRBV21-1 with TRBJ2-7; the DNA was not compared with TRBD1, the D call given in the table. TRBV21-1 is marked as a pseudogene. This CDR3 comprises 15 residues.

CDR3 residues: CASSEAPPGLVYNEQFF. CDR3 coding DNA: TGTGCCAGCAGTGAAGCTCCTCCGGGACTAGTATACAATGAGCAGTTCTTC. V gene TRBV6-1 combines with J gene TRBJ2-1; 8 nucleotides align to TRBD2. The CDR3 runs to 17 residues. V shed 0 bases, J shed 4 bases, and the junction held 8 bases outside the gene matches. CDR1 and CDR2 (germline): MNHNS, SASEGT.

This chain connects TRBV6-4 to TRBJ2-2; D remains ambiguous. This CDR3 has 12 residues. V was shortened by 6 bases and J by 3 bases, with 5 bases between the two germline ends. Germline V gene sequence: CDR1 MRHNA, CDR2 SNTAGT. DNA of the CDR3: TGTGCCAGCAGAGGTTACACCGGGGAGCTGTTTTTT. Amino acids: CASRGYTGELFF.

CDR3 nucleotides: TGTGCCAGCAGTTTACAGGCAGGGGGCTCGAACACTGAAGCTTTCTTT. It specifies CASSLQAGGSNTEAFF. This chain links TRBV28 with TRBJ1-1; 8 bases match TRBD1. The CDR3 spans 16 residues. Germline V gives CDR1 MDHEN, CDR2 SYDVKM. With 2 bases clipped from V and 1 base from J, the junction kept 6 bases outside the gene matches.

This rearrangement joins TRBV19 to TRBJ2-3; 7 nucleotides match TRBD2. V lost 1 base to trimming and J lost 4 bases; unmatched junction nucleotides: 2. Germline CDR1 and CDR2: LNHDA and SQIVND (reference sequence). CDR3 length: 14 amino acids. CDR3 bases: TGTGCCAGTAGTATAGCGGGGGGAGCAGATACGCAGTATTTT. Translating it yields CASSIAGGADTQYF.

This clone occurred a few times. This rearrangement joins TRBV13 to TRBJ2-7; 11 bases align to TRBD1. V lost 5 bases, J lost 3 bases, and 6 bases stayed unmatched. This CDR3 has 15 residues. Looked up from germline, CDR1 is PRHDT and CDR2 is FYEKMQ (reference sequence). The CDR3 here is CASSETGTGGYEQYF. Written as DNA, the CDR3 is TGTGCCAGCAGCGAAACCGGGACAGGGGGCTACGAGCAGTACTTC. Full variable domain (rest looked up from reference TRBV13 and TRBJ2-7): AAGVIQSPRHLIKEKRETATLKCYPIPRHDTVYWYQQGPGQDPQFLISFYEKMQSDKGSIPDRFSAQQFSDYHSELNMSSLELGDSALYFCASSETGTGGYEQYFGPGTRLTVT.

This sequence joins TRBV19 and TRBJ1-5; 8 bases align to TRBD1. From germline, CDR1 is LNHDA and CDR2 SQIVND (reference sequence). J was trimmed by 0 bases and V by 3 bases; bases with no gene match: 4. The CDR3 is 16 amino acids. The chain's CDR3 is CASSMTGDLSNQPQHF. CDR3 nucleotides: TGTGCCAGTAGTATGACAGGGGACCTTAGCAATCAGCCCCAGCATTTT.